This T cell receptor beta chain derives from a study of cytomegalovirus exposure and HLA in healthy donors (TCRdb year 2017). In terms of the full investigation: According to an earlier analysis of around 600 of the donors, 150 million to 200 million T cells yielded 120 million or so unique TCR beta sequences and approximately 280 Gb of sequence data. Across some 400 genotyped donors of the cohort, an average of approximately 240,000 unique TCR beta nucleotide sequences per donor were sequenced, and roughly a sixth of those sequences were non-productive. A later analysis re-examined previously published TCR beta repertoires from over 500 donors and added high-resolution HLA genotyping to investigate patterns of TCR occurrence. A separate validation cohort of 100 to 150 different subjects was used in addition to the roughly 670-subject first cohort. The study aimed to test whether cataloging public T cell receptors could reveal signatures of past pathogen exposure. An earlier analysis of around 580 of the donors used high-throughput TCR beta sequencing to judge whether each TCR beta V gene segment behaved as functional or pseudogenic. Because of strong linkage in the cohort, roughly five DR-DQ haplotypes were treated as single units for association and clustering. Typing coverage differed by locus: A, B, C, DRB1 and DQB1 were typed in roughly 620-640 donors, DQA1 in about 550, DPA1 in approximately 600, and DPB1 in approximately 450. To predict cytomegalovirus infection status, the study brought together high-throughput TCR immunosequencing, statistical association of individual TCRs with disease status, and machine learning. Genome-wide SNP genotypes for about 65% of the roughly 700 donors were used in a later genetic analysis, which treated that subset as a discovery cohort. Rather than drawing on any new phenotypic data, the later analysis identified candidate immune exposures from TCR beta sequences and the way those sequences occurred across donors. Class I and class II HLA loci were covered by the typing at four-digit resolution. The T cell repertoires of under 700 subjects were profiled by immunosequencing and related to cytomegalovirus serostatus. Donor age, sex, ethnicity and CMV serostatus were compiled alongside the repertoire data. Every repertoire in the discovery cohort had been generated on one and the same sequencing platform. Approximately 310 gigabases of sequencing data and around 87 million unique TCR sequences were included in an early release covering 500 to 750 HLA-typed donors. The genetic ancestry cluster associated with self-reported Caucasian donors included roughly 84% of the approximately 410 genotyped donors. Study-level results and caveats: At a false discovery rate of 0.05, a later analysis linked 16,000 or so TCR beta sequences to specific HLA alleles. Because some donors lacked HLA typing at each locus, the association tests relied only on the typed subset. The 87-base-pair reads could not distinguish some IMGT-functional V segments, including TRBV6-2 and TRBV6-3, so those segments were excluded. Only TCR beta chains were sequenced in this cohort, and the absence of alpha or paired-chain data limited detectable features. Assigning TCR associations to individual alleles was difficult when HLA alleles, especially DR and DQ, strongly co-occurred. In a later genetic analysis, fewer N-insertions in productive TCRs were reported among donors in an Asian-associated ancestry cluster than the roughly 640-donor mean. Correlated functional status among segregating V segments might be attributable to linkage disequilibrium, but an unknown experimental factor could not be ruled out. In a later analysis, TCR association rates were found to vary across HLA loci, with the most associated TCRs seen for DRB1 alleles and the fewest for HLA-C alleles. Because counts were too low, about 15 rarely observed V segments, including chromosome 9 orphons, were left out of the earlier analysis of over 550 of the donors. In an earlier analysis of roughly 560 of the donors, most TCR beta V segments were observed in productive rearrangements about 90% or about 30% of the time, broadly matching IMGT annotations. The study listed approximately 150 TCR beta chains as associated with cytomegalovirus. An association between a missense DCLRE1C variant and V-gene and J-gene trimming of TCR beta chains was found in a later genetic analysis and replicated in an independent cohort. A later analysis found that HLA-associated TCR beta chains were more clonally expanded and had lower generation probabilities than equally common non-associated chains. Immune exposure information for the cohort was limited to CMV serostatus. The authors suggested that the approach could potentially be generalized to other disease states and immunological phenotypes. Across donors, most TCR sequences were observed very rarely, whereas some public TCRs were present in many individuals. In vitro tests confirmed that a few of the cytomegalovirus-associated TCR beta chains recognize cytomegalovirus antigens. According to a later analysis, most CMV-associated TCR beta chains appeared to be HLA-restricted, and the HLA associations seemed to be driven largely by CMV exposure. A further reported finding was that TCR beta sequences accurately predicted the HLA-A and HLA-B alleles for most subjects in the first cohort. Cytomegalovirus status was reported to be diagnosed by the classifier with high specificity and sensitivity in both the original and validation cohorts. Sequencing depth was assumed to be roughly uniform across donors in the presence/absence analyses, though that assumption may not hold. A cluster of highly shared sequence variants was judged likely to be a technical artifact of the sequencing pipeline. Several of the top co-occurrence clusters appeared to be linked to parvovirus B19, influenza, CMV and Epstein-Barr virus, according to a later analysis.

With regard to this clone: The target of this receptor is not known. Per-base quality was not reported, and no clone a single base away is much larger than it.

The CDR3 covers 15 residues, taking in both the cysteine and the phenylalanine. Solely the CDR3 DNA is kept, with 45 bases framed from the first base. The germline V gene (reference sequence) provides CDR1 LNHDA and CDR2 SQIVND. V drops 7 bases and J drops 0 bases, leaving 15 bases in between. The library was generated by the immunoSEQ multiplex PCR assay. The multiplex PCR relied on a mix of 60 forward primers for TCR Vbeta segments and 13 reverse primers for TCR Jbeta segments. The CDR3 region of rearranged TCR beta genes was amplified from genomic DNA with a multiplex PCR assay. The Illumina HiSeq System was used to sequence the amplified TCR beta libraries as 87-base-pair reads. As for the original processing: A later analysis tallied approximately 87 million unique TCR beta chains across the 640 or so repertoires, and some 12 million of those chains were shared by two or more donors. Raw reads were error-corrected and collapsed into unique sequences by a nearest-neighbor algorithm in which closely related sequences were merged to remove PCR and sequencing errors. CDR3 sequences were aligned to IMGT reference sequences to assign V, D and J gene segments. For a sequence to be retained, a match of at least six nucleotides was required to both a V gene segment and a J gene segment. A rearrangement was called productive if the CDR3 had no stop codons and remained in frame with V and J, and every other rearrangement was called non-productive. CDR3 was defined according to IMGT convention as the region running from the second conserved V-encoded cysteine to the conserved J-encoded phenylalanine. The earlier analysis of about 530 of the donors excluded any sequence lacking an unambiguous match to a single V gene segment. An earlier analysis of 587 of the donors called V segments functional above 56.7% productive rearrangements and segregating when the between-donor standard deviation exceeded 5%. A statistical classification framework was built to diagnose cytomegalovirus status from the catalog of TCR beta chain sequences. In a later analysis, TCR nucleotide sequences were compared against IMGT/GENE-DB human TR gene sequences so that V and J genes could be assigned. The TCRdist pipeline was used in a later analysis to assign CDR3 sequences and most-parsimonious VDJ recombination scenarios. A later analysis defined each TCR beta chain by its CDR3 amino acid sequence plus V-gene family, and excluded reads lacking a unique V-gene family. A later analysis removed 592 highly shared, low-generation-probability nucleotide sequences to deal with suspected cross-contamination and a sequencing artifact. A later analysis calculated a clonal expansion index for each public chain from normalized within-repertoire ranks of inferred template counts. In a later analysis, generation probabilities were computed using a VDJ recombination model fitted to out-of-frame rearrangements, and the results were checked against IGoR. A later analysis scored TCR-TCR, TCR-HLA and TCR-CMV co-occurrence with hypergeometric tests, applying a repertoire-size bias correction to TCR pairs. In a later analysis, false discovery rates were estimated by permuting HLA or CMV assignments 20 times. In a later analysis, co-occurring TCRs were grouped using DBSCAN, with TCRdist sequence similarity added in when clustering inside HLA-allele-positive subsets. Repertoires with fewer than 30,000 or more than 120,000 public chains, plus five repertoires with anomalous nucleotide sharing, were excluded from co-occurrence clustering. TCRdb carries this immuneACCESS record with in-frame sequences only. Its versions omit some clonotypes, under half of them owing to an unresolved V gene in the studies checked, with the rest unexplained. That table gives V, J and clone size, and the DNA gave D and trimming. Counted in this sample were approximately 160,000 clones; about four fifths of them appeared once. The top ten constitute 6% to 8% of the sample.

The cohort was made up of 500 to 800 healthy bone marrow donors. At the time of sampling, all cohort members were nominally healthy, though unrecorded immune exposures were likely present. The donor was CMV seropositive and was included in the group of about 290 seropositive cohort members. Each donor provided a peripheral blood sample, and peripheral blood mononuclear cells were used for TCR beta sequencing. Genomic DNA was extracted from the blood cell samples with the Qiagen DNeasy Blood Extraction Kit. The sequenced material came from PBMCs. This TCR was recovered from a male donor in good health and CMV-seropositive. The V and J segments used are TRBV19 and TRBJ1-1, with no confident D gene call. CDR3 reads: CASTDGYSLNTEAFF. The DNA is as follows: TGTGCCAGTACCGATGGGTACAGCTTGAACACTGAAGCTTTCTTT.